Below, 23 T cell receptor beta chains from the same sample are listed, as sequenced in a study of cytomegalovirus exposure and HLA in healthy donors listed by TCRdb under 2017. Library preparation used the immunoSEQ multiplex PCR assay. The multiplex PCR relied on a mix of 60 forward primers for TCR Vbeta segments and 13 reverse primers for TCR Jbeta segments. TCRdb limited this immuneACCESS table to in-frame rearrangements with V and J called. A share of clones is missing; checked studies link under half to unresolved V genes, and the rest is unexplained. For this sample the table gives 200,000 to 250,000 clones, of which approximately 88% were detected only once. The ten biggest clones cover roughly 0.7% of the sample. The sample was PBMCs. The receptors here all came from a boy between 2 and 15 years old in good health and CMV-seronegative.

The chain uses TRBV7-8 and TRBJ1-3; 11 bases align to TRBD1. Trimming removed 2 bases from V and 1 base from J; junction bases left unmatched: 1. This CDR3 region has 16 residues. The V gene's germline CDR1 is SGHVS and CDR2 FQNEAQ. The CDR3 DNA is TGTGCCAGCAGCTTACGGGACAGGGGGTCTGGAAACACCATATATTTT. This sequence encodes CASSLRDRGSGNTIYF.

This clone was counted between two and nine times. V and J are TRBV5-4 and TRBJ1-1; D gene uncertain. The length of the CDR3 is 13 residues. Germline CDR1 is SGHNT and CDR2 is YYREEE (reference sequence). With 5 bases removed from V and 3 bases from J, the gap between germline ends came to 11 bases. CDR3 in amino acids: CASRPAHHTEAFF. CDR3 sequence (DNA): TGTGCCAGCAGACCTGCACACCACACTGAAGCTTTCTTT.

This clone was recorded once. This chain uses TRBV29-1 with TRBJ2-7, with D possibly being TRBD2 (6 bases). Germline loops: CDR1 SQVTM, CDR2 ANQGSEA. The germline V and J ends were trimmed by 1 base and 2 bases, with 6 bases remaining between them. This CDR3 spans 12 amino acids. CDR3 DNA sequence: TGCAGCGTTGAAGCTAGCGCCTACGAGCAGTACTTC. Residues: CSVEASAYEQYF.

The J gene is TRBJ1-4, the V gene TRBV6-5; 8 bases are a match to TRBD1. Germline CDR1 reads MNHEY; CDR2 reads SVGAGI. This CDR3 is built from 14 residues. The ends lost 6 bases at V and 8 bases at J; junction bases unmatched: 8. DNA for the CDR3: TGTGCCAGCAGGAACCAGGGGGCTAGGGAAAAACTGTTTTTT. It specifies CASRNQGAREKLFF.

V gene TRBV6-1 combines with J gene TRBJ2-5; D gene unclear. Germline V gene lookup returns CDR1 MNHNS and CDR2 SASEGT. Between the trimmed V and J ends, which lost 3 bases and 5 bases, there was a span of 16 bases. The CDR3 covers 15 residues. The CDR3 spells CASSELLGGGETQYF. For the CDR3, the DNA is TGTGCCAGCAGTGAGTTGCTGGGTGGCGGCGAGACCCAGTACTTC.

The chain has TRBV27 and TRBJ2-1, with 10 bases aligning to TRBD1. The CDR3 length is 15 residues. Trimming removed 4 bases from V and 3 bases from J; junction bases left unmatched: 3. CDR1 is MNHEY, CDR2 SMNVEV, per germline (reference sequence). The CDR3 reads CASSSGTGVYNEQFF. The CDR3 DNA reads TGTGCCAGCAGTTCCGGGACAGGGGTCTACAATGAGCAGTTCTTC.

J is TRBJ1-1 and V is TRBV27, with D possibly matching TRBD1 (5 bases). Germline assignment: CDR1 MNHEY and CDR2 SMNVEV (reference sequence). Trimming pared 6 bases from V and 1 base from J, leaving 9 bases between. The CDR3 is made up of 13 amino acids. The CDR3 spells CASSLQANTEAFF. The CDR3 DNA follows: TGTGCCAGCAGCTTACAGGCGAACACTGAAGCTTTCTTT.

The V gene is TRBV10-3, the J gene TRBJ1-2, with a possible D match to TRBD1 (6 bases). The germline V gene encodes CDR1 ENHRY and CDR2 SYGVKD. The V and J ends lost 0 bases and 8 bases respectively, with 22 bases between them. The CDR3 loop spans 17 amino acids. This CDR3 is CAISESNPRGGARGYTF. CDR3 sequence (DNA): TGTGCCATCAGTGAGTCGAATCCCAGGGGAGGGGCAAGGGGCTACACCTTC.

The V gene is TRBV30, the J gene TRBJ2-2; D uncertain. V lost 4 bases to trimming and J lost 2 bases, with 5 bases between them. Germline lookup yields CDR1 GTSNPN and CDR2 SVGIG (reference sequence). The CDR3 is 12 amino acids. The DNA of the CDR3 is TGTGCCTGGACACAAAACACCGGGGAGCTGTTTTTT. This translates into CAWTQNTGELFF.

The chain carries TRBV27 and TRBJ2-3; 14 nucleotides line up with TRBD2. The germline V gene has CDR1 MNHEY and CDR2 SMNVEV (reference sequence). The CDR3 totals 17 residues. V shed 5 bases and J 8 bases; nucleotides not matched to a gene: 12. As DNA, the CDR3 is TGTGCCAGCAGTACCCCGGGACTAGCGGGGGCCAGGGGTACGCAGTATTTT. Residues: CASSTPGLAGARGTQYF.

V is TRBV18 and J is TRBJ1-1, with 8 bases identical to TRBD1. V gave up 3 bases and J gave up 0 bases; unmatched junction bases: 6. Germline CDR1 reads KGHSH; CDR2 reads LQKENI. The CDR3 is made up of 16 amino acids. CDR3 DNA sequence: TGTGCCAGCTCACCGAATGGACAGGGTTTGAACACTGAAGCTTTCTTT. It specifies CASSPNGQGLNTEAFF.

This chain connects TRBV19 to TRBJ1-4; TRBD1 matches at 7 bases. V lost 3 bases, J lost 8 bases, and 9 bases stayed unmatched. The CDR3 has 15 residues. Germline CDR1 reads LNHDA; CDR2 reads SQIVND (reference sequence). CDR3 in amino acids: CASSILRQGAEKLFF. The CDR3 DNA reads TGTGCCAGTAGTATTCTGCGACAGGGAGCCGAAAAACTGTTTTTT. Filled out from reference TRBV19 and TRBJ1-4, the complete variable domain reads DGGITQSPKYLFRKEGQNVTLSCEQNLNHDAMYWYRQDPGQGLRLIYYSQIVNDFQKGDIAEGYSVSREKKESFPLTVTSAQKNPTAFYLCASSILRQGAEKLFFGSGTQLSVL.

V gene TRBV9 combines with J gene TRBJ1-2, with TRBD1 identical over 11 bases. In germline, CDR1 is SGDLS, CDR2 YYNGEE. V gave up 3 bases and J gave up 0 bases; unmatched junction bases: 4. This CDR3 is 16 amino acids long. The CDR3 nucleotides are TGTGCCAGCAGCGCTCGGACAGGGGGCTCTAACTATGGCTACACCTTC. Its translation is CASSARTGGSNYGYTF.

J is TRBJ1-1 and V is TRBV6-1; possible D gene TRBD1, 6 bases. V was shortened by 6 bases and J by 0 bases, with 11 bases between the two germline ends. Germline CDR1 is MNHNS and CDR2 is SASEGT. The CDR3 has 14 amino acids. CDR3 DNA sequence: TGTGCCAGCAGCAAAAGGGGGATGAACACTGAAGCTTTCTTT. This encodes CASSKRGMNTEAFF.

J is TRBJ2-1 and V is TRBV6-1, with 7 nucleotides matching TRBD2. The V segment lost 1 base and the J segment 8 bases; nucleotides outside the gene matches: 5. Germline assignment: CDR1 MNHNS and CDR2 SASEGT. The CDR3 runs 14 residues. The CDR3 DNA sequence: TGTGCCAGCAGTGAAGGGGGGGGTTTGCATGAGCAGTTCTTC. Its protein is CASSEGGGLHEQFF.

The chain couples TRBV27 to TRBJ2-7, with D tentatively TRBD1 (6 bases). The CDR3 sequence is 12 residues long. Trimming removed 5 bases from V and 5 bases from J, with 10 bases in between. CDR1 and CDR2 from the germline V gene are MNHEY and SMNVEV (reference sequence). For the CDR3, the DNA is TGTGCCAGCAGTATCCAGGGGAACGAGCAGTACTTC. Translating gives CASSIQGNEQYF.

This chain links TRBV4-1 with TRBJ1-1; D not resolved. V gave up 1 base and J gave up 3 bases, with 12 bases separating them. In germline, CDR1 is MGHRA, CDR2 YSYEKL. The CDR3 is 15 amino acids. In nucleotides, the CDR3 is TGCGCCAGCAGCCAAGTAGGACTGGGGTACACTGAAGCTTTCTTT. Translation gives CASSQVGLGYTEAFF.

The V call is TRBV5-5, the J call TRBJ2-7, with D perhaps TRBD1 (6 bases). The germline V gene has CDR1 SGHKS and CDR2 YYEKEE (reference sequence). The V gene lost 0 bases and the J gene lost 0 bases, with 7 bases spanning the gap. This CDR3 region has 14 residues. The CDR3 DNA follows: TGTGCCAGCAGCTTGGCAGGGGCCTCCTACGAGCAGTACTTC. Protein: CASSLAGASYEQYF. Complete variable domain (other parts from reference TRBV5-5 and TRBJ2-7): DAGVTQSPTHLIKTRGQQVTLRCSPISGHKSVSWYQQVLGQGPQFIFQYYEKEERGRGNFPDRFSARQFPNYSSELNVNALLLGDSALYLCASSLAGASYEQYFGPGTRLTVT.

This chain links TRBV25-1 with TRBJ2-7; TRBD1 matches 10 bases. The CDR3 loop spans 14 amino acids. The trim removed 5 bases at V and 7 bases at J, leaving 8 bases unmatched. The germline V gene encodes CDR1 MGHDK and CDR2 SYGVNS. For the CDR3, the DNA is TGTGCCAGCAGTTCCGGGACAGGGGCTTCGGAGCAGTACTTC. Residues: CASSSGTGASEQYF.

The chain combines TRBV18 with TRBJ1-6, with D possibly matching TRBD1 (5 bases). Germline-derived CDR1 and CDR2 are KGHSH and LQKENI. This CDR3 has 14 residues. V lost 0 bases and J lost 7, with 7 bases in between. The CDR3 nucleotides are TGTGCCAGCTCACCACCGGGGGGGAATTCACCCCTCCACTTT. Translating it yields CASSPPGGNSPLHF.

V is TRBV21-1 and J is TRBJ2-5; TRBD1 reflects the table's D call only, with no check against the DNA. TRBV21-1 is given as a pseudogene. The CDR3 runs 14 residues. The CDR3 nucleotides read TGTGCCAGCAGCAAAGCGCACAGCCAAGAGACCCAGTACTTC. It translates to CASSKAHSQETQYF.

V usage is TRBV7-9 and J usage is TRBJ1-3, with TRBD1 matching 11 bases. This CDR3 is built from 16 residues. The germline CDR1 and CDR2 sequences are SEHNR and FQNEAQ (reference sequence). With 5 bases clipped from V and 2 bases from J, the junction kept 5 bases outside the gene matches. The CDR3 region is CASSRRTGGTGNTIYF. The CDR3 DNA sequence: TGTGCCAGCAGCCGCCGGACAGGGGGCACTGGAAACACCATATATTTT.

This clone occurred a few times. The genes are TRBV2 and TRBJ2-2; D is uncertain. Germline lookup yields CDR1 SNHLY and CDR2 FYNNEI. V lost 7 bases and J lost 4, with 10 bases in between. The CDR3 is 13 residues long. CDR3 nucleotides: TGTGCCAGCAATCAGGATAGCACCGGGGAGCTGTTTTTT. Translated: CASNQDSTGELFF.